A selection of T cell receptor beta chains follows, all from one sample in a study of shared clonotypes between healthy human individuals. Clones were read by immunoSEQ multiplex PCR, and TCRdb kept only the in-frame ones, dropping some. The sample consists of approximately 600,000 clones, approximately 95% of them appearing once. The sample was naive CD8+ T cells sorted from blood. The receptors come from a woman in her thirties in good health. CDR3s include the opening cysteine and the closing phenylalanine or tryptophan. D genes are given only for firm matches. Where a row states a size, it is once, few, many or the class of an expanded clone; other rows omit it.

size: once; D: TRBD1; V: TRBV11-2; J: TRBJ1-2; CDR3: CASSSRTGGGYTF; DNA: TGTGCCAGCAGCTCCCGGACAGGGGGCGGCTACACCTTC
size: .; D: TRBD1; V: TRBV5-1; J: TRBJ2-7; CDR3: CASSSGQGGATSGDEQYF; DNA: TGCGCCAGCAGCTCCGGACAGGGGGGGGCTACGAGTGGAGACGAGCAGTACTTC
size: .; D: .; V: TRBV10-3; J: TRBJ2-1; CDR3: CAIRPDYFSYNEQFF; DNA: TGTGCCATCAGGCCGGACTATTTTTCGTACAATGAGCAGTTCTTC
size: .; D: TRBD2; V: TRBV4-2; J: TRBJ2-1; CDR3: CASTERTSGTDEQFF; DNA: TGTGCCAGCACCGAACGGACTAGCGGGACGGATGAGCAGTTCTTC
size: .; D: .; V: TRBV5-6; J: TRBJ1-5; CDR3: CASSLGEPNQPQHF; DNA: TGTGCCAGCAGCTTGGGGGAACCCAATCAGCCCCAGCATTTT
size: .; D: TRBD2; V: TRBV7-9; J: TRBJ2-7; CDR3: CASSNLAGVSYEQYF; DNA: TGTGCCAGCAGCAACCTAGCGGGAGTATCCTACGAGCAGTACTTC
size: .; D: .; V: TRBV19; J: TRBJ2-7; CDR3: CASSPGRQTYEQYF; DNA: TGTGCCAGTAGCCCCGGACGGCAAACCTACGAGCAGTACTTC
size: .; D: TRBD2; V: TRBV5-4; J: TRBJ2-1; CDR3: CASSYPGLPLDEQFF; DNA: TGTGCCAGCAGCTATCCGGGACTACCCCTCGATGAGCAGTTCTTC
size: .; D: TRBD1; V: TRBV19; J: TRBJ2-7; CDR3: CASSPGQGTYEQYF; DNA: TGTGCCAGTAGCCCGGGACAGGGAACCTACGAGCAGTACTTC
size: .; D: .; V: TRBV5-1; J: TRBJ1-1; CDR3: CASSLAEDRNDAFF; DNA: TGCGCCAGCAGCTTGGCCGAAGACAGAAATGACGCTTTCTTT
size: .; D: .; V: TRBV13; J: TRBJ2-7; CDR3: CASSSSTDFYEQYF; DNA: TGTGCCAGCAGCTCATCGACGGACTTCTACGAGCAGTACTTC
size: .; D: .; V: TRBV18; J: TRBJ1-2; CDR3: CASSPGTARDPYGYTF; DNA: TGTGCCAGCTCACCAGGAACAGCCCGCGACCCCTATGGCTACACCTTC
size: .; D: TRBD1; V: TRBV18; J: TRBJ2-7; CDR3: CASSPDRGFYEQYF; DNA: TGTGCCAGCTCACCCGACAGGGGTTTCTACGAGCAGTACTTC
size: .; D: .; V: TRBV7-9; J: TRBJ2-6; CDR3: CASSLHPPTGANVLTF; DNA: TGTGCCAGCAGCTTACACCCTCCTACCGGGGCCAACGTCCTGACTTTC
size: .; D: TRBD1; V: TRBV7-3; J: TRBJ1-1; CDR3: CASSPGTGAAFF; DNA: TGTGCCAGCAGCCCAGGAACAGGGGCAGCTTTCTTT
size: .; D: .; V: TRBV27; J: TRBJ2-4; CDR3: CASSLRSTVNIQYF; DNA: TGTGCCAGCAGTTTACGGTCAACCGTGAACATTCAGTACTTC
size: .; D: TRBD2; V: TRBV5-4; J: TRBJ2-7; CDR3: CASSLRAGGPYEQYF; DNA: TGTGCCAGCAGCTTGAGAGCGGGAGGGCCCTACGAGCAGTACTTC
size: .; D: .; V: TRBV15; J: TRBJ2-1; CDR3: CATSRDDRNEQFF; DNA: TGTGCCACCAGCAGGGATGACAGAAATGAGCAGTTCTTC